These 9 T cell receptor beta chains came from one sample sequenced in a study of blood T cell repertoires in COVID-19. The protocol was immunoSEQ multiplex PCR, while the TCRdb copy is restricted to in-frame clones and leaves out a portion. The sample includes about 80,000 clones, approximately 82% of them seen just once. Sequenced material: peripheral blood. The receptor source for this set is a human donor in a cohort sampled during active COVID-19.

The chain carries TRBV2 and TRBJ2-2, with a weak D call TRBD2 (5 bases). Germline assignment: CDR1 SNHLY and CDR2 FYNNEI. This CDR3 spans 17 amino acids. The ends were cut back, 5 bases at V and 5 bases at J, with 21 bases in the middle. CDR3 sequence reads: CASSPPQAAGETGELFF. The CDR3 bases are TGTGCCAGCAGTCCCCCTCAAGCGGCCGGGGAGACCGGGGAGCTGTTTTTT. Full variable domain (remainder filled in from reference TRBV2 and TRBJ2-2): EPEVTQTPSHQVTQMGQEVILRCVPISNHLYFYWYRQILGQKVEFLVSFYNNEISEKSEIFDDQFSVERPDGSNFTLKIRSTKLEDSAMYFCASSPPQAAGETGELFFGEGSRLTVL.

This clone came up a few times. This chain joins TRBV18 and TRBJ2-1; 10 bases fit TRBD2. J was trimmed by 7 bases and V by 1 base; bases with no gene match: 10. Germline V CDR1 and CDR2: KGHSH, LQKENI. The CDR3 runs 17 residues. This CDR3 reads CASSPLGLAGVANEQFF. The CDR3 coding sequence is TGTGCCAGCTCACCACTCGGGCTAGCGGGAGTGGCGAATGAGCAGTTCTTC.

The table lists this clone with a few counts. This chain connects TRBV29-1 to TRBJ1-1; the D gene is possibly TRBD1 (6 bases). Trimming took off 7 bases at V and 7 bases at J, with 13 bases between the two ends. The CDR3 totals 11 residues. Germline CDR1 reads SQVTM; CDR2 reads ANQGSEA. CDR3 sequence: CSAKRTVEAFF. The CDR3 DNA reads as TGCAGCGCAAAAAGGACAGTTGAAGCTTTCTTT.

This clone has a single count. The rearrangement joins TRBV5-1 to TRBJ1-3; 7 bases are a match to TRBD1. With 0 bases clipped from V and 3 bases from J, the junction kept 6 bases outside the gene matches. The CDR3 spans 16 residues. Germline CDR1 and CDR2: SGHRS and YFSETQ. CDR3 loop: CASSLGGGGNGNTIYF. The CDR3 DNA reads TGCGCCAGCAGCTTGGGAGGAGGGGGCAATGGAAACACCATATATTTT.

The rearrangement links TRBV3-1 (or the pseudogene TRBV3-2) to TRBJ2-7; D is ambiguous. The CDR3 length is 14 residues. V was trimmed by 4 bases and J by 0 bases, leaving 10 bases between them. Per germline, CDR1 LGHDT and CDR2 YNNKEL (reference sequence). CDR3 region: CASSPPSSSYEQYF. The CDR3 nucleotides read TGTGCCAGCAGCCCGCCCTCGAGCTCCTACGAGCAGTACTTC.

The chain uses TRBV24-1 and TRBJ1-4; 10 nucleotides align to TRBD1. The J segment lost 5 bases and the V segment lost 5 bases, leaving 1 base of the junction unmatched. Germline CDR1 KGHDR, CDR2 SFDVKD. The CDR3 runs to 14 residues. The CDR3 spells CATSAGQGNEKLFF. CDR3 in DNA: TGTGCCACCAGTGCGGGACAGGGGAATGAAAAACTGTTTTTT.

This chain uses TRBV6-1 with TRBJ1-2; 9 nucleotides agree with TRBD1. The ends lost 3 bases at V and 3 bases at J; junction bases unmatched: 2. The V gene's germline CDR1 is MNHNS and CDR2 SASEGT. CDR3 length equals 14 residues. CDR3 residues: CASSDWTGDYGYTF. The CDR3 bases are TGTGCCAGCAGTGATTGGACAGGGGACTATGGCTACACCTTC.

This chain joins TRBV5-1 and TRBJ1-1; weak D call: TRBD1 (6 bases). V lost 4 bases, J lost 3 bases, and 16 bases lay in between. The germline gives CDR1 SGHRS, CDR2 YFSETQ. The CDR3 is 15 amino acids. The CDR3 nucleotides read TGCGCCAGCAGCAACCGACCAGGGGCGGACACTGAAGCTTTCTTT. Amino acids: CASSNRPGADTEAFF.

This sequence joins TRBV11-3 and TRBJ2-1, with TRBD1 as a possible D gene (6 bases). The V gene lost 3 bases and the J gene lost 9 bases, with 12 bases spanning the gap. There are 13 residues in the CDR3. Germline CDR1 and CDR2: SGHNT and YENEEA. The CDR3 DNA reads TGTGCCAGCAGCTTTGGGACACCCCCTGAGCAGTTCTTC. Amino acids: CASSFGTPPEQFF.